These T cell receptor beta chains were read from a single sample in a study of blood T cell repertoires in COVID-19. Produced via immunoSEQ multiplex PCR; TCRdb's table is partial and in-frame only. This repertoire shows some 320,000 clones, 89% found once; its top ten account for roughly 5.3%. Sequencing was done on a sample of PBMCs or T cells enriched from blood (not recorded which). The receptors stem from a man aged 60 to 69 who had recovered from COVID-19. Each CDR3 is given with its conserved first and last residue. The order of the fields is clone size, CDR3 length, D gene, J gene, V gene, CDR3 DNA, CDR3 protein. D genes are given only for firm matches. The size of a clone is reported for some rows only, either as once, few or many, or as a class for expanded clones.

. | 14 | TRBD1 | TRBJ2-5 | TRBV11-3 | TGTGCCAGCAGCCGGACAGGGGGTTTGGAGACCCAGTACTTC | CASSRTGGLETQYF
. | 14 | . | TRBJ1-3 | TRBV6-5 | TGTGCCAGCAGTCCCCGGAGCTCTGGAAACACCATATATTTT | CASSPRSSGNTIYF
. | 15 | TRBD2 | TRBJ2-1 | TRBV19 | TGTGCCAGTAGCACTAGCGGGACCTTCTACAATGAGCAGTTCTTC | CASSTSGTFYNEQFF
. | 13 | . | TRBJ2-3 | TRBV15 | TGTGCCACCAGCAGAGAAGGGGCAGATACGCAGTATTTT | CATSREGADTQYF
. | 12 | . | TRBJ1-1 | TRBV20-1 | TGCAGTGCTAGTGGTAGGAACACTGAAGCTTTCTTT | CSASGRNTEAFF
. | 15 | TRBD2 | TRBJ2-2 | TRBV9 | TGTGCCAGCAGCCTACTAGCGACAGCTGCCGGGGAGCTGTTTTTT | CASSLLATAAGELFF
. | 14 | . | TRBJ2-7 | TRBV5-1 | TGCGCCAGCAGCTTGGTGGCAGGGGAAGGTGAGCAGTACTTC | CASSLVAGEGEQYF
. | 15 | . | TRBJ1-3 | TRBV6-6 | TGTGCCAGCAGTAGACAGACCTACTCTGGAAACACCATATATTTT | CASSRQTYSGNTIYF
. | 13 | TRBD1 | TRBJ2-2 | TRBV12-3/TRBV12-4 | TGTGCCAGCAATGGGCAGGGGGCCGGGGAGCTGTTTTTT | CASNGQGAGELFF
once | 16 | TRBD1 | TRBJ1-2 | TRBV4-1 | TGCGCCAGCAGCCAAGATGGGGCAGGGGGCGAGAGAGGCTACACCTTC | CASSQDGAGGERGYTF
. | 12 | . | TRBJ2-1 | TRBV28 | TGTGCCAGCAGTTTGGCCCACAATGAGCAGTTCTTC | CASSLAHNEQFF
. | 16 | . | TRBJ1-2 | TRBV9 | TGTGCCAGCAGCGTAGCTTCCCGACTGGCTAACTATGGCTACACCTTC | CASSVASRLANYGYTF
. | 16 | TRBD1 | TRBJ1-4 | TRBV5-1 | TGCGCCAGCAGCCCCGCCGGGACAGGAGATAATGAAAAACTGTTTTTT | CASSPAGTGDNEKLFF
once | 17 | TRBD2 | TRBJ2-2 | TRBV10-1 | TGCGCCAGCAGTGAGTCAGGACTAGCGAAGAACACCGGGGAGCTGTTTTTT | CASSESGLAKNTGELFF
. | 13 | . | TRBJ2-7 | TRBV28 | TGTGCCAGCAGTTATAGTCCCCACTACGAGCAGTACTTC | CASSYSPHYEQYF
. | 15 | . | TRBJ2-1 | TRBV6-2/TRBV6-3 | TGTGCCAGCAGTGCCGGACTGTACTCCTACAATGAGCAGTTCTTC | CASSAGLYSYNEQFF
. | 14 | . | TRBJ1-1 | TRBV28 | TGTGCCAGCAGTTTATTCTCTTTGAACACTGAAGCTTTCTTT | CASSLFSLNTEAFF
. | 15 | TRBD1 | TRBJ1-3 | TRBV6-5 | TGTGCCAGCAGTTACGACAGGGTGACTGGAAACACCATATATTTT | CASSYDRVTGNTIYF
. | 15 | TRBD1 | TRBJ2-6 | TRBV5-4 | TGTGCCAGCAGGTTACAGGGGTCTGGGGCCAACGTCCTGACTTTC | CASRLQGSGANVLTF
. | 11 | . | TRBJ2-3 | TRBV27 | TGTGCCAGCAGTTTCGCAGATACGCAGTATTTT | CASSFADTQYF
few | 15 | . | TRBJ1-2 | TRBV7-9 | TGTGCCAGCAGCTTAGCAGGGGTGTGGAACTATGGCTACACCTTC | CASSLAGVWNYGYTF
. | 12 | . | TRBJ2-1 | TRBV12-3/TRBV12-4 | TGTGCCAGCAGTTTGATGGGGCTTGAGCAGTTCTTC | CASSLMGLEQFF
. | 11 | . | TRBJ2-7 | TRBV20-1 | TGCAGTGCTAGCCGCCCCGGGGAGCAGTACTTC | CSASRPGEQYF
many | 14 | . | TRBJ1-5 | TRBV5-6 | TGTGCCAGCAGCCGGAGGGGTAGCAATCAGCCCCAGCATTTT | CASSRRGSNQPQHF
. | 13 | . | TRBJ2-7 | TRBV6-2/TRBV6-3 | TGTGCCAGCAGTTACCTCGCGTACTACGAGCAGTACTTC | CASSYLAYYEQYF
once | 15 | TRBD1 | TRBJ2-7 | TRBV4-3 | TGCGCCAGCAGCCAAGCCGGGACAGGGCGTTACGAGCAGTACTTC | CASSQAGTGRYEQYF
. | 15 | TRBD1 | TRBJ2-1 | TRBV3-1/TRBV3-2 | TGTGCCAGCAGCCAGACAGACAGGGTCTACAATGAGCAGTTCTTC | CASSQTDRVYNEQFF
. | 14 | . | TRBJ2-7 | TRBV7-2 | TGTGCCAGCAGCTTAGAACAGGCTTCCTACGAGCAGTACTTC | CASSLEQASYEQYF
. | 16 | TRBD2 | TRBJ2-2 | TRBV28 | TGTGCCAGCAGTTTAGTGGTCACTAGCGCGTCCGGGGAGCTGTTTTTT | CASSLVVTSASGELFF
once | 15 | TRBD1 | TRBJ2-7 | TRBV7-9 | TGTGCCAGCAGCCAGGGACAGGGGGCGTTCGACGAGCAGTACTTC | CASSQGQGAFDEQYF
. | 13 | . | TRBJ1-1 | TRBV18 | TGTGCCAGCTCACCAGGGAGCGAGCCTGAAGCTTTCTTT | CASSPGSEPEAFF
. | 17 | TRBD1 | TRBJ1-5 | TRBV6-2/TRBV6-3 | TGTGCCAGCAGCCACAATTCGGCAGGGGGCGCGAGGGAGCCCCAGCATTTT | CASSHNSAGGAREPQHF
. | 15 | TRBD1 | TRBJ1-2 | TRBV28 | TGTGCCAGCAGTTTCGGGGCAGGGGGATACTATGGCTACACCTTC | CASSFGAGGYYGYTF
few | 14 | . | TRBJ2-7 | TRBV30 | TGTGCCTGGAGTGCGGACTCGAGCTCCTACGAGCAGTACTTC | CAWSADSSSYEQYF
. | 16 | TRBD1 | TRBJ1-3 | TRBV5-1 | TGCGCCAGCAGCTTAACAGGGGTTGGAGCTGGAAACACCATATATTTT | CASSLTGVGAGNTIYF
. | 14 | TRBD2 | TRBJ2-7 | TRBV6-2/TRBV6-3 | TGTGCCAGCAGTTACGGGACTAGAAGTCTCGAGCAGTACTTC | CASSYGTRSLEQYF
. | 16 | TRBD2 | TRBJ2-3 | TRBV7-3 | TGTGCCAGCAGCTTAACTTTGACTAGCGGCACAGATACGCAGTATTTT | CASSLTLTSGTDTQYF
. | 15 | . | TRBJ1-5 | TRBV7-2 | TGTGCCAGCAGCTTAGATGGGACTCGGGGTCAGCCCCAGCATTTT | CASSLDGTRGQPQHF
once | 16 | TRBD1 | TRBJ2-7 | TRBV6-2/TRBV6-3 | TGTGCCAGCAGTTACTCCTACCGGGACAGGGCCTACGAGCAGTACTTC | CASSYSYRDRAYEQYF
. | 16 | TRBD1 | TRBJ1-1 | TRBV18 | TGTGCCAGCTCACCCCCTTGGGGCAGGGGGCAGGCTGAAGCTTTCTTT | CASSPPWGRGQAEAFF
. | 16 | TRBD1 | TRBJ1-2 | TRBV9 | TGTGCCAGCAGCGAAGGACAGGTTGGGGCGGGGTATGGCTACACCTTC | CASSEGQVGAGYGYTF
once | 16 | TRBD1 | TRBJ1-3 | TRBV27 | TGTGCCAGCAGCTCCGGGACAGGGTTCTCTGGAAACACCATATATTTT | CASSSGTGFSGNTIYF
. | 13 | TRBD1 | TRBJ1-2 | TRBV5-4 | TGTGCCAGCAGCTTGCGTACAGGGGATGGCTACACCTTC | CASSLRTGDGYTF
. | 14 | . | TRBJ1-2 | TRBV6-5 | TGTGCCAGCAGTTACCGGGGTACCCTGTCGGGCTACACCTTC | CASSYRGTLSGYTF
. | 17 | . | TRBJ2-1 | TRBV21-1 | TGTGCCAGCGGACAGGGAAGTCTTGCTAGTCCCTACAATGAGCAGTTCTTC | CASGQGSLASPYNEQFF
. | 14 | . | TRBJ2-7 | TRBV6-5 | TGTGCCAGCAGTTACGGACTTTTTTCCTACGAGCAGTACTTC | CASSYGLFSYEQYF
. | 14 | . | TRBJ1-5 | TRBV19 | TGTGCCAGTAGTTTAGGTGCGGGCAATCAGCCCCAGCATTTT | CASSLGAGNQPQHF
. | 15 | TRBD1 | TRBJ1-1 | TRBV6-5 | TGTGCCAGCATTCCCCTGGACAGGGGGCACACTGAAGCTTTCTTT | CASIPLDRGHTEAFF
few | 17 | TRBD2 | TRBJ2-3 | TRBV6-2/TRBV6-3 | TGTGCCAGCAGTTATTCGGGACTAGCGGGTAGCACAGATACGCAGTATTTT | CASSYSGLAGSTDTQYF
. | 14 | TRBD2 | TRBJ2-7 | TRBV2 | TGTGCCAGCAGTGGCGGGAGTTACTCCTACGAGCAGTACTTC | CASSGGSYSYEQYF
. | 14 | TRBD1 | TRBJ1-1 | TRBV7-2 | TGTGCCAGCAGCTTAAGACAGGGGGCCACTGAAGCTTTCTTT | CASSLRQGATEAFF